The 6 T cell receptor beta chains given below trace back to one sample, sequenced in a study of T cell responses to AZD1222 COVID-19 vaccine. Assay: immunoSEQ multiplex PCR; the TCRdb copy retains only in-frame clones and omits some. The table records approximately 60,000 clones, around nine tenths of them present only once. Sample: peripheral blood, taken 28 days after the second AZD1222 dose. The origin of the receptors is an adult who received the AZD1222 COVID-19 vaccine.

The chain recombines TRBV27 with TRBJ2-2, with a weak D call TRBD2 (5 bases). V dropped 1 base and J dropped 6 bases, with 12 bases sitting between them. Per the germline V gene, CDR1 is MNHEY and CDR2 is SMNVEV (reference sequence). The CDR3 has 15 residues. The CDR3 spells CASSLFAGWAGELFF. In DNA, the CDR3 is TGTGCCAGCAGTTTATTCGCGGGTTGGGCCGGGGAGCTGTTTTTT.

The V and J genes are TRBV7-3 and TRBJ1-1; 9 nucleotides line up with TRBD1. Trimming removed 6 bases from V and 5 bases from J; junction bases left unmatched: 10. The CDR3 covers 15 residues. Germline V CDR1 and CDR2: SGHTA, FQGTGA. The CDR3 DNA reads TGTGCCAGCAGACCCTATGGGACAGGGATGACTGAAGCTTTCTTT. Its protein product is CASRPYGTGMTEAFF.

As DNA, the CDR3 is TGTGCCAGCAGCTTAGTTCTAGCCCCCCAGTACTTC. The encoded protein is CASSLVLAPQYF. The chain couples TRBV7-9 to TRBJ2-5, with TRBD2 as a possible D gene (5 bases). Germline V lookup: CDR1 SEHNR, CDR2 FQNEAQ (reference sequence). The V gene lost 1 base and the J gene lost 9 bases, with 9 bases spanning the gap. This CDR3 is built from 12 residues.

The chain joins TRBV7-9 to TRBJ1-2; D gene uncertain. V lost 5 bases to trimming and J lost 8 bases, with 9 bases between them. Per germline, CDR1 SEHNR and CDR2 FQNEAQ (reference sequence). This CDR3 has 11 amino acids. CDR3 amino acids: CASSNNGGYTF. In DNA form, the CDR3 reads TGTGCCAGCAGCAACAACGGGGGCTACACCTTC.

The chain has TRBV28 and TRBJ2-7, with 9 bases aligning to TRBD1. Per the germline V gene, CDR1 is MDHEN and CDR2 is SYDVKM. Trimming removed 3 bases from V and 0 bases from J; junction bases left unmatched: 12. This CDR3 is built from 18 residues. CDR3 nucleotide sequence: TGTGCCAGCAGTTTCCAATTCTACAGGGGGCCCTTCTCCTACGAGCAGTACTTC. Its protein product is CASSFQFYRGPFSYEQYF.

The gene calls are TRBV5-4 and TRBJ2-2, with D unresolved. This CDR3 contains 12 residues. V was shortened by 0 bases and J by 3 bases, with 0 bases between the two germline ends. Per the germline V gene, CDR1 is SGHNT and CDR2 is YYREEE (reference sequence). CDR3 bases: TGTGCCAGCAGCTTGGACACCGGGGAGCTGTTTTTT. The encoded protein is CASSLDTGELFF.